The T cell receptor (beta chain) under discussion was sequenced for a study of T-cell reconstitution after alpha-beta-depleted transplantation in children. This CDR3 contains 16 residues. From germline, CDR1 is SGHTA and CDR2 FQGNSA. The V and J ends lost 5 bases and 0 bases, in that order; junction bases with no gene match: 7. Comment on this clonotype: Its antigen is unknown.

Study results and limitations: Surviving recipient T cells and intrathymic progenitors accounted for some patients' high TCRbeta diversity at day 60. It was newly produced T cells that mostly accounted for T-cell counts and diversity one year after transplant. By about two months after transplant, alpha-beta T cells reportedly arose from several hundred graft clones that had expanded.

Unique molecular identifiers featured in how the TCRbeta library was prepared. From the PCR reads, TCRdb called clonotypes with MiXCR, one entry per CDR3 protein. Of more than 400,000 distinct CDR3 sequences in the sample, over 40% were seen once. This clonotype was obtained from a girl aged 2-10 years with aplastic anemia, due to receive a stem cell transplant. The sample in question was PBMCs, obtained before TCRalphabeta/CD19-depleted stem cell transplant. The J gene is TRBJ2-3, the V gene TRBV7-2; 8 positions agree with TRBD2. The CDR3 region is CASSGNSGVSTDTQYF. The DNA of the CDR3 is TGTGCCAGCAGCGGCAATAGCGGGGTGAGCACAGATACGCAGTATTTT.